A single sample is the source of the 26 T cell receptor beta chains below, sequenced in a study of blood T cell repertoires in COVID-19. The data were produced by immunoSEQ multiplex PCR, yet TCRdb's version contains in-frame clones alone and is incomplete. This repertoire shows almost 95,000 clones, roughly 87% found once; its top ten account for about 16%. Sequencing was done on a sample of peripheral blood. Receptors were obtained from a woman aged 60-75 years with COVID-19, enrolled during active disease.

The chain combines TRBV3-1 (or the pseudogene TRBV3-2) with TRBJ1-6, with D possibly matching TRBD1 (5 bases). Looked up from germline, CDR1 is LGHDT and CDR2 is YNNKEL (reference sequence). There are 15 residues in the CDR3. Between the trimmed V and J ends, which lost 4 bases and 7 bases, there was a span of 14 bases. The CDR3 region has the DNA TGTGCCAGCAGCCCTGGGTCGCGGGGGAATTCACCCCTCCACTTT. Translated, it gives CASSPGSRGNSPLHF.

V and J are TRBV9 and TRBJ1-1; 7 nucleotides line up with TRBD1. The CDR3 extends over 13 amino acids. V was clipped by 4 bases and J by 3 bases; unmatched bases: 3. CDR1 SGDLS and CDR2 YYNGEE come from the germline V gene. CDR3 DNA: TGTGCCAGCAGCCCCGACAGGGACACTGAAGCTTTCTTT. This translates into CASSPDRDTEAFF.

This chain uses TRBV5-6 with TRBJ2-2; tentative D call: TRBD2 (5 bases). The CDR3 totals 15 residues. The V end was cut by 2 bases, the J end by 2 bases, with 10 bases between. In germline, CDR1 is SGHDT, CDR2 YYEEEE. CDR3 loop: CASSFWTRNTGELFF. CDR3 sequence (DNA): TGTGCCAGCAGCTTCTGGACTCGTAACACCGGGGAGCTGTTTTTT.

The V gene is TRBV6-2 or TRBV6-3, the J gene TRBJ2-3; 7 bases map to TRBD2. J lost 0 bases, V lost 3 bases, and 12 bases had no gene match. The germline V gene encodes CDR1 MNHEY and CDR2 SVGEGT. The CDR3 covers 18 residues. The DNA for the CDR3 is TGTGCCAGCAGTTATCCCCCTTGGGGGGGGGTTAGCACAGATACGCAGTATTTT. Amino acids: CASSYPPWGGVSTDTQYF.

The rearrangement uses TRBV27 and TRBJ2-5; D is perhaps TRBD1 (6 bases). This CDR3 has 16 residues. Germline V gene data show CDR1 as MNHEY and CDR2 as SMNVEV (reference sequence). V was shortened by 6 bases and J by 4 bases, with 21 bases between the two germline ends. This chain's CDR3 is CASRPTWVGAPETQYF. The CDR3 bases are TGTGCCAGCAGGCCAACCTGGGTGGGGGCCCCAGAGACCCAGTACTTC.

The CDR3 DNA is TGTGCCAGCACCCCATTTGGGGCGAACACTGAAGCTTTCTTT. Amino acid sequence: CASTPFGANTEAFF. V and J are TRBV7-9 and TRBJ1-1, with D possibly matching TRBD1 (5 bases). In germline, CDR1 is SEHNR, CDR2 FQNEAQ (reference sequence). Trimming shortened V by 7 bases and J by 1 base, and 13 bases separated the two germline ends. The CDR3 spans 14 residues.

V is TRBV27 and J is TRBJ1-1; D perhaps matches TRBD1 (5 bases). Germline assignment: CDR1 MNHEY and CDR2 SMNVEV (reference sequence). This CDR3 comprises 16 residues. Trimming took 4 bases from V and 3 from J, leaving 18 bases between them. The DNA of the CDR3 is TGTGCCAGCAGTTCTCGGACATTATCTGGGGACACTGAAGCTTTCTTT. Translating gives CASSSRTLSGDTEAFF.

DNA of the CDR3: TGTGCCAGCAGCTTCGGGACTAGCGGCGATGAGCAGTTCTTC. Amino acids: CASSFGTSGDEQFF. The J gene is TRBJ2-1, the V gene TRBV7-9; TRBD2 aligns across 11 bases. The CDR3 is 14 amino acids. The germline V gene encodes CDR1 SEHNR and CDR2 FQNEAQ (reference sequence). V gave up 3 bases and J gave up 8 bases; unmatched junction bases: 3.

J is TRBJ2-2 and V is TRBV5-1, with 9 bases that match TRBD1. Germline trimming cut 4 bases from V and 6 bases from J; bases unmatched to any gene: 10. The CDR3 spans 16 residues. Germline CDR1 SGHRS, CDR2 YFSETQ. CDR3 in amino acids: CASSRTTGGVAGELFF. The CDR3 nucleotides are TGCGCCAGCAGCAGGACTACAGGGGGCGTCGCCGGGGAGCTGTTTTTT.

The J gene is TRBJ2-1, the V gene TRBV3-1 (or the pseudogene TRBV3-2); 9 nucleotides match TRBD1. Germline CDR1 is LGHDT and CDR2 is YNNKEL (reference sequence). This CDR3 region has 14 residues. Trimming at V came to 4 bases and at J to 7 bases, leaving 5 bases not matched to a gene. CDR3 protein: CASSLLGTGNEQFF. As DNA, the CDR3 is TGTGCCAGCAGCCTCTTAGGGACAGGGAATGAGCAGTTCTTC.

The J gene is TRBJ2-3, the V gene TRBV4-2, with 11 bases fitting TRBD2. The CDR3 has 16 amino acids. V was pared by 0 bases and J by 5 bases, with 4 bases of the junction left unmatched. Per germline, CDR1 LGHNA and CDR2 YNFKEQ. CDR3 loop: CASSQDTSGGGDTQYF. In DNA form, the CDR3 reads TGTGCCAGCAGCCAAGATACTAGCGGGGGTGGAGATACGCAGTATTTT.

The V gene is TRBV18, the J gene TRBJ1-1; the match to TRBD1 covers 7 bases. In germline, CDR1 is KGHSH, CDR2 LQKENI. V lost 3 bases and J lost 0; bases outside the gene matches: 7. CDR3 size: 16 residues. The CDR3 nucleotides are TGTGCCAGCTCACCGAGGGGACAGCCAATGAACACTGAAGCTTTCTTT. This codes for CASSPRGQPMNTEAFF.

The V call is TRBV4-1, the J call TRBJ1-1; D might be TRBD1 (5 bases). Germline V CDR1 and CDR2: MGHRA, YSYEKL. V lost 0 bases and J 11 bases, leaving 16 bases between the germline ends. This CDR3 has 14 residues. The DNA of the CDR3 is TGCGCCAGCAGCCAAGATGGGTGGGGCATGAAGGCTTTCTTT. It translates to CASSQDGWGMKAFF.

This clone was seen a single time. This rearrangement joins TRBV4-1 to TRBJ1-2, with D possibly TRBD1 on 6 matching bases. V lost 4 bases to trimming and J lost 0 bases, with 12 bases between them. CDR1 and CDR2 from the germline V gene are MGHRA and YSYEKL. The CDR3 contains 15 residues. The CDR3 protein is CASSLRDTTNYGYTF. CDR3 DNA: TGCGCCAGCAGCCTACGGGACACTACTAACTATGGCTACACCTTC.

V usage is TRBV30 and J usage is TRBJ1-3, with 8 nucleotides matching TRBD1. J lost 4 bases, V lost 5 bases, and 7 bases had no gene match. The CDR3 is 14 amino acids. Germline assignment: CDR1 GTSNPN and CDR2 SVGIG (reference sequence). The CDR3 DNA sequence: TGTGCCTGGGACAGGGGTGGAAGAGGAAACACCATATATTTT. It encodes CAWDRGGRGNTIYF.

The chain combines TRBV7-2 with TRBJ2-7, with 10 bases that match TRBD2. Losses at the gene ends were 1 base for V and 6 bases for J; bases not matched to a gene: 6. Looked up from germline, CDR1 is SGHTA and CDR2 is FQGNSA. The CDR3 consists of 15 residues. For the CDR3, the DNA is TGTGCCAGCAGCTTAGGCAGCGGGGGGGCCAGCGAGCAGTACTTC. The encoded protein is CASSLGSGGASEQYF.

The chain joins TRBV28 to TRBJ2-5; 12 bases match TRBD1. The V gene's germline CDR1 is MDHEN and CDR2 SYDVKM. V gave up 6 bases and J gave up 5 bases; unmatched junction bases: 4. The CDR3 spans 14 residues. The CDR3 region is CASRGQGAQETQYF. CDR3 coding DNA: TGTGCCAGCAGGGGACAGGGGGCTCAGGAGACCCAGTACTTC.

V and J are TRBV12-3 or TRBV12-4 and TRBJ2-2; D is perhaps TRBD2 (6 bases). Trimming took off 6 bases at V and 6 bases at J, with 11 bases between the two ends. CDR3 length: 13 amino acids. This chain's CDR3 is CASSLTSSGELFF. CDR3 DNA: TGTGCCAGCAGCCTTACTAGCTCCGGGGAGCTGTTTTTT.

The DNA for the CDR3 is TGTGCCTGGAGTGCCGGGTACAGCAATCAGCCCCAGCATTTT. As protein: CAWSAGYSNQPQHF. The chain carries TRBV30 and TRBJ1-5; D call uncertain. V dropped 1 base and J dropped 1 base, with 8 bases sitting between them. The CDR3 length is 14 residues. Germline V gene sequence: CDR1 GTSNPN, CDR2 SVGIG (reference sequence).

This clone was counted once. V and J are TRBV4-1 and TRBJ2-2; D might be TRBD2 (5 bases). V was clipped by 6 bases and J by 6 bases, with 8 bases between them. Germline CDR1 is MGHRA and CDR2 is YSYEKL. The CDR3 is 12 amino acids. Here the CDR3 reads CASRLVAGELFF. The CDR3, as DNA: TGCGCCAGCAGACTAGTGGCCGGGGAGCTGTTTTTT.

This clone is a singleton in its sample. The chain recombines TRBV6-5 with TRBJ1-6, with a possible D match to TRBD1 (6 bases). The CDR3 runs 13 residues. Trimming pared 6 bases from V and 9 bases from J, leaving 12 bases between. Germline CDR1 MNHEY, CDR2 SVGAGI. The chain's CDR3 is CASSRGGISPLHF. The CDR3, as DNA: TGTGCCAGCAGCAGAGGGGGTATTTCACCCCTCCACTTT.

This clone appeared a few times. The V call is TRBV6-5, the J call TRBJ2-7; 9 nucleotides line up with TRBD1. Germline V gene sequence: CDR1 MNHEY, CDR2 SVGAGI. This CDR3 is 15 amino acids long. V dropped 2 bases and J dropped 7; count of bases not matched to a gene: 9. The CDR3 is CASSYPRTGGYEQYF. The CDR3, as DNA: TGTGCCAGCAGTTACCCACGTACAGGGGGCTATGAGCAGTACTTC.

The V and J genes are TRBV4-2 and TRBJ2-2, with 11 bases lining up with TRBD2. Germline CDR1 and CDR2: LGHNA and YNFKEQ. This CDR3 spans 20 amino acids. Trimming at V came to 4 bases and at J to 4 bases, leaving 17 bases not matched to a gene. The CDR3 loop reads CASSPRGPPTSGGTTGELFF. The CDR3 DNA sequence: TGTGCCAGCAGCCCCAGAGGGCCCCCAACTAGCGGGGGAACCACCGGGGAGCTGTTTTTT.

The chain is built from TRBV5-4 and TRBJ2-2; TRBD1 might be the D (6 bases). This CDR3 comprises 17 residues. Trimming pared 3 bases from V and 3 bases from J, leaving 18 bases between. Germline CDR1 is SGHNT and CDR2 is YYREEE (reference sequence). The CDR3 nucleotides are TGTGCCAGCAGCTCTTTGGTGGGGGCAGGATACACCGGGGAGCTGTTTTTT. Its translation: CASSSLVGAGYTGELFF.

This clone came up once. The limits of the CDR3 on the DNA are not certain, so only TCRdb's listed CDR3 is given. The chain couples TRBV5-5 to TRBJ2-7; the tabulated D call, TRBD1, remains unverified against the DNA. Germline-derived CDR1 and CDR2 are SGHKS and YYEKEE (reference sequence). The CDR3 length equals 16 residues, ends included. CDR3 residues: CASSSSTAGAQTEQYF.

The chain has TRBV7-6 and TRBJ1-2; weak D call: TRBD1 (6 bases). Between the trimmed V and J ends, which lost 8 bases and 7 bases, there was a span of 23 bases. The CDR3 extends over 15 amino acids. Germline-derived CDR1 and CDR2 are SGHVS and FNYEAQ. The CDR3 loop is CASGSGQRLVGGYTF. The CDR3, as DNA: TGTGCCAGCGGAAGTGGACAGCGGCTGGTTGGTGGCTACACCTTC.